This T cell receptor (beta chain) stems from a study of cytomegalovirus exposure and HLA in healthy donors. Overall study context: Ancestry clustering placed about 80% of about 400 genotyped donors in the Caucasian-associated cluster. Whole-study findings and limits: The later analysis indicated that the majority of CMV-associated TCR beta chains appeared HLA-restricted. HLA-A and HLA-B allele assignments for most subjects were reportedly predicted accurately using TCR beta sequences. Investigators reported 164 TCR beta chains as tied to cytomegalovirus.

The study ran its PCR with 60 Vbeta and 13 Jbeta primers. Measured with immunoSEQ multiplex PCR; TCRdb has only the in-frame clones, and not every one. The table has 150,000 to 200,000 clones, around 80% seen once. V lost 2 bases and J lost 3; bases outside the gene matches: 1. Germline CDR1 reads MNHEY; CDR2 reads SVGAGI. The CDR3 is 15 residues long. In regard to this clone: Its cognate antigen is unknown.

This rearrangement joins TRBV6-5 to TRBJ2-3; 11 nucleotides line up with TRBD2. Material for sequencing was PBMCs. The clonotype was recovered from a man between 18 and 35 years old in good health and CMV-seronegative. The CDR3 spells CASSYRLAGTDTQYF. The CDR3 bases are TGTGCCAGCAGTTACCGACTAGCGGGGACAGATACGCAGTATTTT.